These T cell receptor beta chains were read from a single sample in a study of cytomegalovirus exposure and HLA in healthy donors. This table comes from immunoSEQ multiplex PCR, and its TCRdb copy is limited to in-frame clones, with some not included. The table records 100,000 to 150,000 clones, 90% to 96% of them present only once. The material sequenced was PBMCs. These receptors came from a man aged 18 to 35 in good health and CMV-seronegative. Each CDR3 is given with its conserved first and last residue. A D gene is named only where the DNA matches it firmly. Expanded clones are given a class, and other clones once, few, many or no size at all.

TRBJ2-1 - - TRBV6-6 CASRLGLANEQFF TGTGCCAGCAGACTTGGCCTAGCCAATGAGCAGTTCTTC
TRBJ2-6 - - TRBV5-1 CASSLGQSPSGANVLTF TGCGCCAGCAGCTTGGGTCAGTCCCCCTCTGGGGCCAACGTCCTGACTTTC
TRBJ2-7 - - TRBV5-5 CASSNTGKTYEQYF TGTGCCAGCAGCAATACCGGGAAAACCTACGAGCAGTACTTC
TRBJ2-1 - TRBD2 TRBV5-4 CASSLGLAGATRPGEQFF TGTGCCAGCAGCTTGGGGCTAGCGGGAGCCACCCGCCCCGGTGAGCAGTTCTTC
TRBJ1-4 - TRBD1 TRBV27 CASSSQGAREKLFF TGTGCCAGCAGTTCTCAGGGGGCCCGGGAAAAACTGTTTTTT
TRBJ2-7 - - TRBV29-1 CSALHRDTTYEQYF TGCAGCGCTTTACACCGGGACACTACCTACGAGCAGTACTTC
TRBJ1-2 - - TRBV9 CASSTQGSNYGYTF TGTGCCAGCTCAACCCAGGGATCTAACTATGGCTACACCTTC
TRBJ1-2 few TRBD1 TRBV9 CASSSSPGTASYGYTF TGTGCCAGCAGCTCAAGCCCTGGGACAGCAAGCTATGGCTACACCTTC
TRBJ1-2 - - TRBV5-4 CASTLSPGDGYGYTF TGTGCCAGCACCCTCTCCCCGGGGGATGGGTATGGCTACACCTTC
TRBJ2-1 once TRBD1 TRBV7-8 CASSSRDRDYNEQFF TGTGCCAGCAGCTCCCGGGACAGAGACTACAATGAGCAGTTCTTC
TRBJ2-1 - - TRBV19 CASSLAGSSYNEQFF TGTGCCAGTAGTCTTGCGGGGAGCTCCTACAATGAGCAGTTCTTC
TRBJ2-7 - - TRBV6-1 CASRRGGQDSYEQYF TGTGCCAGCAGGAGGGGGGGACAGGACTCCTACGAGCAGTACTTC
TRBJ1-5 - TRBD1 TRBV6-1 CATSTGVSQPQHF TGTGCCACATCAACAGGGGTTAGCCAGCCCCAGCATTTT
TRBJ1-2 - - TRBV18 CASSPIVDRPYGYTF TGTGCCAGCTCACCAATAGTAGACAGGCCCTATGGCTACACCTTC
TRBJ2-1 - TRBD1 TRBV9 CASRAGTGGGEQFF TGTGCCAGCAGGGCCGGGACAGGGGGCGGTGAGCAGTTCTTC
TRBJ1-1 - TRBD1 TRBV11-3 CASSVGTANTEAFF TGTGCCAGCAGCGTAGGGACAGCCAACACTGAAGCTTTCTTT
TRBJ1-1 - - TRBV2 CASSEEVNTEAFF TGTGCCAGCAGTGAGGAGGTGAACACTGAAGCTTTCTTT
TRBJ2-1 - TRBD2 TRBV5-1 CASSLGGSLLAGEDNEQFF TGCGCCAGCAGCTTAGGGGGTTCACTACTAGCGGGGGAAGACAATGAGCAGTTCTTC
TRBJ1-2 - TRBD1 TRBV15 CATSSDRGVEGYTF TGTGCCACCAGCAGTGACAGGGGCGTCGAAGGCTACACCTTC
TRBJ2-3 once TRBD2 TRBV19 CASSPLGTSGINTQYF TGTGCCAGTAGTCCCCTAGGGACTAGCGGGATAAATACGCAGTATTTT
TRBJ2-1 - TRBD2 TRBV7-2 CASSLGLAPSYNEQFF TGTGCCAGCAGCTTAGGACTAGCCCCCTCCTACAATGAGCAGTTCTTC
TRBJ1-2 - TRBD1 TRBV5-1 CASSLGVTGGSGYGYTF TGCGCCAGCAGCTTGGGGGTGACAGGGGGATCCGGCTATGGCTACACCTTC
TRBJ2-2 once TRBD1 TRBV28 CASSLNRDRGTGELFF TGTGCCAGCAGTTTGAACCGGGACAGGGGCACCGGGGAGCTGTTTTTT
TRBJ2-7 - TRBD1 TRBV27 CASSSRTGGRYEQYF TGTGCCAGCAGTTCAAGGACAGGGGGGAGGTACGAGCAGTACTTC
TRBJ2-2 - - TRBV27 CASSLSVNTGELFF TGTGCCAGCAGTTTGTCCGTGAACACCGGGGAGCTGTTTTTT
TRBJ1-1 - TRBD1 TRBV7-6 CASSLAPRDREAFF TGTGCCAGCAGCTTAGCGCCCCGGGACAGGGAAGCTTTCTTT
TRBJ2-7 once TRBD2 TRBV19 CASSLGLAGGPPNEQYF TGTGCCAGTAGTTTGGGACTAGCGGGAGGGCCTCCCAACGAGCAGTACTTC
TRBJ2-7 - - TRBV2 CASSEAQSRAHEQYF TGTGCCAGCAGTGAAGCCCAGAGCAGGGCCCACGAGCAGTACTTC
TRBJ1-2 - TRBD1 TRBV4-2 CASSPLEGQIYGYTF TGTGCCAGCAGCCCTTTGGAGGGACAGATCTATGGCTACACCTTC
TRBJ2-1 - - TRBV12-5 CARKRQNEQFF TGTGCTAGAAAGCGTCAGAATGAGCAGTTCTTC
TRBJ1-2 once TRBD1 TRBV7-2 CASRRTGEGYTF TGTGCCAGCAGACGGACAGGGGAAGGCTACACCTTC
TRBJ2-1 - - TRBV9 CASSADTGYDEQFF TGTGCCAGCAGCGCAGATACAGGGTACGATGAGCAGTTCTTC
TRBJ2-5 - TRBD1 TRBV28 CASSHRQGAEHETQYF TGTGCCAGCAGTCACAGACAGGGGGCCGAACATGAGACCCAGTACTTC
TRBJ1-4 - TRBD1 TRBV7-9 CASSLRGQWAEKLFF TGTGCCAGCAGCTTAAGGGGACAGTGGGCAGAAAAACTGTTTTTT
TRBJ1-1 once - TRBV7-2 CASSSRDKAFF TGTGCCAGCAGCTCCCGGGATAAGGCTTTCTTT
TRBJ1-3 - TRBD1 TRBV19 CASSRLTGVAGNTVYF TGTGCCAGTAGCCGGTTGACAGGGGTCGCGGGAAACACCGTATATTTT
TRBJ1-1 - - TRBV29-1 CSVTGLGTEAFF TGCAGCGTTACAGGGTTAGGCACTGAAGCTTTCTTT
TRBJ2-2 - - TRBV5-4 CASSRPGEGLTGELFF TGTGCCAGCAGCCGCCCGGGGGAAGGACTCACCGGGGAGCTGTTTTTT
TRBJ2-1 once TRBD2 TRBV5-1 CASSEPLAGGEQFF TGCGCCAGCAGCGAGCCGCTAGCGGGAGGTGAGCAGTTCTTC
TRBJ1-2 - - TRBV28 CASSPPLDRHYGYTF TGTGCCAGCAGTCCGCCCCTCGACCGACATTATGGCTACACCTTC
TRBJ2-1 - - TRBV28 CASNIRGHEQFF TGTGCCAGCAACATTAGGGGTCATGAGCAGTTCTTC
TRBJ1-5 - - TRBV15 CATSRGGFNQPQHF TGTGCCACCAGCAGAGGCGGATTCAATCAGCCCCAGCATTTT
TRBJ2-3 - TRBD2 TRBV7-3 CASSLRLAGVEDTQYF TGTGCCAGTTCCCTTCGGCTAGCGGGAGTCGAAGATACGCAGTATTTT
TRBJ2-1 - TRBD1 TRBV7-3 CASSFGQGKYNEQFF TGTGCCAGCAGCTTCGGACAGGGCAAATACAATGAGCAGTTCTTC
TRBJ2-5 - - TRBV4-2 CASSQDRAASGTQYF TGTGCCAGCAGCCAAGATCGGGCAGCGAGCGGGACCCAGTACTTC
TRBJ2-2 once - TRBV6-1 CASRPGIMNTGELFF TGTGCCAGCAGGCCCGGGATTATGAACACCGGGGAGCTGTTTTTT
TRBJ2-2 once - TRBV7-2 CASSSPWATGELFF TGTGCCAGCAGCTCCCCCTGGGCAACCGGGGAGCTGTTTTTT
TRBJ2-1 - TRBD1 TRBV27 CASSPGQLKQFF TGTGCCAGCAGTCCGGGACAGTTAAAGCAGTTCTTC
TRBJ1-1 - - TRBV7-9 CASLTDLMRTEAFF TGTGCCAGCCTGACAGACCTGATGCGGACTGAAGCTTTCTTT
TRBJ1-1 - - TRBV7-2 CASSPTGYTEAFF TGTGCCAGCAGCCCTACAGGCTACACTGAAGCTTTCTTT
TRBJ1-3 - - TRBV19 CASSIFPSWTAGNTIYF TGTGCCAGTAGTATCTTTCCCTCCTGGACTGCTGGAAACACCATATATTTT
TRBJ2-5 - - TRBV19 CASSEAGPQETQYF TGTGCCAGTAGTGAGGCGGGACCTCAAGAGACCCAGTACTTC
TRBJ2-1 - - TRBV11-2 CASSLGLAVSYNEQFF TGTGCCAGCAGCTTAGGATTAGCAGTCTCCTACAATGAGCAGTTCTTC